This TCR beta chain is drawn from a study of blood T cell repertoires in COVID-19. Overall study context: Both acute and convalescent COVID-19 samples were obtained from the United States, Italy and Spain.

Authors' data handling: The assay estimated nucleated cells by amplifying reference gene primers. The repertoire was sequenced with immunoSEQ multiplex PCR; TCRdb's copy has only in-frame clones and lacks some. Clonal size and the V and J genes are those of that table, whereas D and trimming came from the DNA. Counted here are around 250,000 clones, about 87% occurring once; the ten biggest clones make up 8% to 9.5%. The V gene lost 4 bases and the J gene lost 1 base, with 7 bases spanning the gap. Germline-derived CDR1 and CDR2 are MDHEN and SYDVKM. The CDR3 covers 14 residues. The V call is TRBV28, the J call TRBJ2-2; D is perhaps TRBD2 (6 bases). The sample consisted of peripheral blood. This sequence was found in a human donor in a cohort sampled during active COVID-19. The CDR3 region is CASSYSGNTGELFF. The CDR3 DNA sequence: TGTGCCAGCAGTTATAGCGGGAACACCGGGGAGCTGTTTTTT.